This T cell receptor (beta chain) was sequenced for a study of T cell responses to AZD1222 COVID-19 vaccine. Whole-study results and caveats: The study sampled repertoires only after the peak T cell response. Mapped onto spike, vaccine-associated CD4 TCRs spanned it and were dominant at 160-218 and 743-854. Two doses of AZD1222 preceded a rise in Spike-specific TCR breadth and depth.

TCRdb keeps only in-frame clones here, not all; method: immunoSEQ multiplex PCR. The table records 110,000 to 150,000 clones, about 91% of them present only once. The CDR3 extends over 15 amino acids. CDR1 and CDR2 from the germline V gene are LNHDA and SQIVND (reference sequence). Trimming removed 9 bases from V and 1 base from J, with 13 bases in between. This clone was seen a single time. Antigen specificity is unknown. The sequenced sample was peripheral blood, obtained on day 0 of AZD1222 vaccination. The sequence was obtained from an adult in good health. The chain employs TRBV19 and TRBJ1-6, with D possibly TRBD1 on 6 matching bases. This CDR3 reads CASGTPRSYNSPLHF. CDR3 DNA sequence: TGTGCCAGCGGGACACCTCGATCCTATAATTCACCCCTCCACTTT.